The clone carrying this T cell receptor (beta chain) appeared a single time. Documented treatment: around 19 received Ad26.COV2.S at low or high dose, single or two shots; about 5 received placebo; per-sample allocation not given. Specimen acquisition occurred on day 63 following the initial vaccine or placebo injection. TCRdb's copy holds only in-frame clones and misses some; the assay was immunoSEQ multiplex PCR. The sample holds 440,000 or so clones; around 90% are singletons and the top ten take around 4.2%. The data belong to a study of Ad26.COV2.S vaccination and SARS-CoV-2 variants. The germline V gene encodes CDR1 LNHDA and CDR2 SQIVND (reference sequence). The ends lost 4 bases at V and 5 bases at J; junction bases unmatched: 9. This CDR3 contains 16 residues.

The chain carries TRBV19 and TRBJ2-1; 9 nucleotides agree with TRBD2. This TCR was sampled from a person between 18 and 59 years old who received the Ad26.COV2.S COVID-19 vaccine or a placebo. The source material was peripheral blood, sampled in a trial of Ad26.COV2.S vaccine versus placebo. CDR3 in amino acids: CASSKSAGGGNNEQFF. CDR3 in DNA: TGTGCCAGTAGTAAAAGCGCGGGAGGGGGTAACAATGAGCAGTTCTTC.